These 18 T cell receptor beta chains were all obtained from the same sample, sequenced in a study of Graves' ophthalmopathy and Graves' hyperthyroidism. TCR beta CDR3 regions were amplified from RNA transcripts. HTBI primers were used in a first-round RT-PCR, which preceded a second-round multiplex PCR. TCRdb redid the calling of the multiplex PCR reads with MiXCR, one entry per CDR3 protein. The sample has hundreds of thousands of distinct CDR3 sequences; about 46% are singletons. The sequenced sample was peripheral blood. The receptor source for this set is an adult man with Graves' ophthalmopathy.

This clonotype was seen ten or more times. V usage is TRBV7-9 and J usage is TRBJ1-2, with D unclear. V shed 0 bases and J shed 8 bases, with 7 bases lying between them. The germline CDR1 and CDR2 sequences are SEHNR and FQNEAQ (reference sequence). The CDR3 has 12 residues. CDR3 sequence: CASSLAKVGYTF. CDR3 DNA sequence: TGTGCCAGCAGCTTAGCGAAAGTAGGCTACACCTTC.

This chain joins TRBV2 and TRBJ2-5; D is perhaps TRBD1 or TRBD2 (6 bases each). CDR3 length: 17 residues. V was pared by 6 bases and J by 0 bases, with 20 bases between. Germline loops: CDR1 SNHLY, CDR2 FYNNEI. The CDR3 loop reads CASSFTIGGSYQETQYF. CDR3 sequence (DNA): TGTGCCAGCAGCTTCACTATCGGGGGCTCGTACCAAGAGACCCAGTACTTC.

The V call is TRBV24-1, the J call TRBJ1-1; 9 bases fit TRBD1. The CDR3 spans 16 residues. V was pared by 3 bases and J by 5 bases, with 9 bases of the junction left unmatched. Germline lookup yields CDR1 KGHDR and CDR2 SFDVKD. The CDR3 coding sequence is TGTGCCACCAGTGATCAGGACAGGGGAAAAGAGACTGAAGCTTTCTTT. Translating it yields CATSDQDRGKETEAFF.

V gene TRBV28 combines with J gene TRBJ1-4; D uncertain. CDR3 length: 14 residues. Germline V gene data show CDR1 as MDHEN and CDR2 as SYDVKM. V was trimmed by 3 bases and J by 5 bases, leaving 10 bases between them. The CDR3 loop reads CASSLVTSNEKLFF. The CDR3 DNA sequence: TGTGCCAGCAGTTTGGTAACCTCAAATGAAAAACTGTTTTTT.

The chain uses TRBV7-2 and TRBJ2-7; no firm D call. This CDR3 has 12 residues. V lost 8 bases and J lost 0, with 8 bases in between. Germline CDR1 is SGHTA and CDR2 is FQGNSA. The CDR3 DNA reads TGTGCCAGCGGGCCTAGCTCCTACGAGCAGTACTTC. This gives the protein CASGPSSYEQYF.

The gene calls are TRBV13 and TRBJ1-3; no definite D call. There are 16 residues in the CDR3. V lost 0 bases to trimming and J lost 3 bases, with 12 bases between them. From germline, CDR1 is PRHDT and CDR2 FYEKMQ (reference sequence). The CDR3 loop is CASSLGPGVRGNTIYF. CDR3 DNA: TGTGCCAGCAGCTTAGGCCCGGGAGTCCGTGGAAACACCATATATTTT.

V is TRBV7-9 and J is TRBJ1-2; D unresolved. The CDR3 is made up of 16 amino acids. The V gene's germline CDR1 is SEHNR and CDR2 FQNEAQ (reference sequence). Trimming removed 2 bases at V and 5 bases at J, with 18 bases between. In nucleotides, the CDR3 is TGTGCCAGCAGCTTAAGCGGGCGACTTCCGGGGTATGGCTACACCTTC. Protein product: CASSLSGRLPGYGYTF.

This clonotype has a handful of counts. The chain is built from TRBV6-6 and TRBJ1-5; D not resolved. The CDR3 loop spans 13 amino acids. The germline V gene encodes CDR1 MNHNY and CDR2 SVGAGI (reference sequence). The V gene lost 7 bases and the J gene lost 0 bases, with 7 bases spanning the gap. CDR3 amino acids: CASTEYSNQPQHF. CDR3 sequence (DNA): TGTGCCAGCACCGAGTATAGCAATCAGCCCCAGCATTTT.

This clonotype was observed a few times. The rearrangement links TRBV19 to TRBJ1-1, with D possibly being TRBD1 (5 bases). The CDR3 runs to 15 residues. Trimming left V 5 bases short and J 1 base short, with 14 bases between. Germline-derived CDR1 and CDR2 are LNHDA and SQIVND (reference sequence). The CDR3, as DNA: TGTGCCAGTAGTGTTAGTCGGGGGTCGAACACTGAAGCTTTCTTT. Encoded protein: CASSVSRGSNTEAFF.

The V call is TRBV5-4, the J call TRBJ2-5; 10 bases fit TRBD2. CDR1 and CDR2 (germline): SGHNT, YYREEE (reference sequence). This CDR3 has 16 residues. Trimming removed 2 bases from V and 3 bases from J; junction bases left unmatched: 7. CDR3 region: CASSFALAGGKETQYF. The CDR3 DNA sequence: TGTGCCAGCAGCTTTGCCTTAGCGGGGGGTAAAGAGACCCAGTACTTC.

On this clonotype itself: Just one base apart from a much larger clone, this may be a read error. This chain's CDR3 is CSVQQGCEQYF. The CDR3 DNA is TGCAGCGTTCAACAGGGCTGCGAGCAGTACTTC. V and J are TRBV29-1 and TRBJ2-7; possible D gene TRBD1, 6 bases. The CDR3 contains 11 residues. V shed 5 bases and J shed 6 bases, with 11 bases lying between them. In germline, CDR1 is SQVTM, CDR2 ANQGSEA.

This clonotype came up a few times. The chain joins TRBV7-3 to TRBJ2-7; weak D call: TRBD1 (5 bases). V dropped 2 bases and J dropped 0 bases, with 8 bases sitting between them. The CDR3 extends over 14 amino acids. The germline gives CDR1 SGHTA, CDR2 FQGTGA. The CDR3 sequence: CASSLAGYSYEQYF. The CDR3 DNA reads as TGTGCCAGCAGCTTAGCAGGGTACTCCTACGAGCAGTACTTC. Combining the CDR3 with reference TRBV7-3 and TRBJ2-7 gives the whole variable domain GAGVSQTPSNKVTEKGKYVELRCDPISGHTALYWYRQSLGQGPEFLIYFQGTGAADDSGLPNDRFFAVRPEGSVSTLKIQRTERGDSAVYLCASSLAGYSYEQYFGPGTRLTVT.

This clonotype was seen many times. The chain has TRBV10-3 and TRBJ1-1; TRBD1 might be the D (6 bases). With 3 bases removed from V and 4 bases from J, the gap between germline ends came to 12 bases. Germline assignment: CDR1 ENHRY and CDR2 SYGVKD. This CDR3 is built from 14 residues. Written as DNA, the CDR3 is TGTGCCATCAGTGAACAGGGTAGGAGCACTGAAGCTTTCTTT. Amino acid sequence: CAISEQGRSTEAFF.

This CDR3 reads CASTLSGGTGGKGYTF. As DNA, the CDR3 is TGTGCCAGCACCTTATCGGGTGGGACAGGGGGCAAAGGCTACACCTTC. This chain joins TRBV5-8 and TRBJ1-2, with 12 bases identical to TRBD1. The V and J ends lost 6 bases and 8 bases, in that order; junction bases with no gene match: 14. Germline assignment: CDR1 SGHTS and CDR2 YDEGEE. The length of the CDR3 is 16 residues.

This rearrangement joins TRBV6-1 to TRBJ1-2, with 12 bases lining up with TRBD1. The CDR3 runs to 14 residues. V lost 5 bases, J lost 7 bases, and 5 bases stayed unmatched. The germline CDR1 and CDR2 sequences are MNHNS and SASEGT. The CDR3 protein is CASSPGTGGFGYTF. The CDR3 region has the DNA TGTGCCAGCAGTCCCGGGACAGGGGGCTTTGGCTACACCTTC.

The sample holds a few counts of this clonotype. The genes are TRBV20-1 and TRBJ2-7, with 10 bases fitting TRBD2. V lost 6 bases to trimming and J lost 3 bases; unmatched junction nucleotides: 5. The CDR3 spans 13 residues. Germline lookup yields CDR1 DFQATT and CDR2 SNEGSKA (reference sequence). The CDR3 here is CSAPLAGGYEQYF. DNA of the CDR3: TGCAGTGCCCCTTTAGCGGGAGGCTACGAGCAGTACTTC.

The chain links TRBV4-3 to TRBJ2-7, with 9 bases lining up with TRBD1. Germline assignment: CDR1 LGHNA and CDR2 YSLEER. CDR3 length equals 16 residues. With 3 bases clipped from V and 2 bases from J, the junction kept 8 bases outside the gene matches. For the CDR3, the DNA is TGCGCCAGCAGCCAGGTCCCGGGACAGGGTGCCTACGAGCAGTACTTC. Its protein is CASSQVPGQGAYEQYF.

V gene TRBV10-2 combines with J gene TRBJ2-7; 7 nucleotides agree with TRBD1. The end of the DNA is better explained by TRBJ2-1, so the J call may be wrong. This CDR3 has 15 amino acids. The germline CDR1 and CDR2 sequences are WSHSY and SAAADI. The CDR3 here is CASRDGTARRDEQFF. CDR3 nucleotides: TGCGCCAGCAGGGATGGGACAGCACGGCGCGATGAGCAGTTCTTC.